Below are 23 T cell receptor beta chains sequenced from a single sample in a study of memory CD4+ T cells and cytomegalovirus serostatus. The protocol was immunoSEQ multiplex PCR, while the TCRdb copy is restricted to in-frame clones and leaves out a portion. This table has 45,000 to 65,000 clones, 70% to 85% appearing once. Single viable CD3+CD4+CD8-CD45RO+ cells were sorted as the memory CD4+ T cells. Sequenced input: memory CD4+ T cells from blood. The receptors come from an adult in good health and CMV-seronegative.

The V gene is TRBV15, the J gene TRBJ1-1; D gene ambiguous. Germline V gene data show CDR1 as LNHNV and CDR2 as YYDKDF (reference sequence). The V and J ends lost 2 bases and 2 bases respectively, with 0 bases between them. The CDR3 sequence is 11 residues long. The chain's CDR3 is CATSRNTEAFF. Here the CDR3 DNA reads TGTGCCACCAGCAGAAACACTGAAGCTTTCTTT.

The chain carries TRBV18 and TRBJ1-1; no clear D. V dropped 2 bases and J dropped 0 bases, with 4 bases sitting between them. From germline, CDR1 is KGHSH and CDR2 LQKENI. There are 13 residues in the CDR3. CDR3 residues: CASSPTMNTEAFF. The CDR3, as DNA: TGTGCCAGCTCACCAACAATGAACACTGAAGCTTTCTTT.

CDR3 loop: CASTPTGAGNTIYF. CDR3 DNA sequence: TGTGCCAGTACCCCGACAGGGGCTGGAAACACCATATATTTT. This chain connects TRBV19 to TRBJ1-3; 8 bases are a match to TRBD1. With 7 bases clipped from V and 2 bases from J, the junction kept 4 bases outside the gene matches. Looked up from germline, CDR1 is LNHDA and CDR2 is SQIVND (reference sequence). This CDR3 region has 14 residues. The full variable domain, in which reference TRBV19 and TRBJ1-3 provide the parts outside the CDR3, is DGGITQSPKYLFRKEGQNVTLSCEQNLNHDAMYWYRQDPGQGLRLIYYSQIVNDFQKGDIAEGYSVSREKKESFPLTVTSAQKNPTAFYLCASTPTGAGNTIYFGEGSWLTVV.

This clone was found a few times. The chain carries TRBV5-7 and TRBJ1-6; 9 nucleotides align to TRBD1. TRBV5-7 is assigned to the ORF class and has an uncertain function. V shed 3 bases, J shed 5 bases, and the junction held 15 bases outside the gene matches. CDR3 length equals 19 residues. This chain's CDR3 is CASSWIRDREIEDNSPLHF. The CDR3 DNA follows: TGTGCCAGCAGCTGGATCCGGGACAGGGAAATAGAGGATAATTCACCCCTCCACTTT.

The J gene is TRBJ2-1, the V gene TRBV7-8; D not certain. CDR3 length equals 14 residues. V was clipped by 0 bases and J by 10 bases, with 13 bases between them. Germline V gene data show CDR1 as SGHVS and CDR2 as FQNEAQ. DNA for the CDR3: TGTGCCAGCAGCTTAGCGATGAGTAACAGCGAGCAGTTCTTC. Translated: CASSLAMSNSEQFF.

The CDR3 nucleotides read TGCGCCAGCAGTGAGACAGGGTTTGAGCAGCCCCAGCATTTT. As protein: CASSETGFEQPQHF. V is TRBV10-2 and J is TRBJ1-5; TRBD1 might be the D (6 bases). Germline V lookup: CDR1 WSHSY, CDR2 SAAADI. The CDR3 runs 14 residues. The V gene lost 2 bases and the J gene lost 7 bases, with 12 bases spanning the gap.

This clone was counted between two and nine times. The chain has TRBV19 and TRBJ1-2; 9 nucleotides agree with TRBD1. The CDR3 spans 14 residues. Germline V gives CDR1 LNHDA, CDR2 SQIVND (reference sequence). With V trimmed by 5 bases and J by 4 bases, 5 bases remained unmatched. CDR3 in amino acids: CASSQNRGRYGYTF. Here the CDR3 DNA reads TGTGCCAGTAGTCAAAACAGGGGGCGCTATGGCTACACCTTC.

The gene calls are TRBV18 and TRBJ2-5; 7 nucleotides agree with TRBD1. Germline V lookup: CDR1 KGHSH, CDR2 LQKENI. This CDR3 contains 15 residues. V was clipped by 4 bases and J by 2 bases; unmatched bases: 7. CDR3 region: CASSLSGQLQETQYF. CDR3 DNA sequence: TGTGCCAGCTCACTATCGGGACAGCTACAAGAGACCCAGTACTTC.

J is TRBJ2-1 and V is TRBV29-1; D not certain. Per the germline V gene, CDR1 is SQVTM and CDR2 is ANQGSEA. The CDR3 consists of 11 residues. Deletions cut 4 bases from V and 5 bases from J, with 6 bases between. Here the CDR3 reads CSVVRDNEQFF. Written as DNA, the CDR3 is TGCAGCGTTGTACGGGACAATGAGCAGTTCTTC.

This chain uses TRBV10-3 with TRBJ1-3; 8 bases line up with TRBD1. Germline trimming cut 3 bases from V and 0 bases from J; bases unmatched to any gene: 4. The CDR3 sequence is 16 residues long. The germline V gene has CDR1 ENHRY and CDR2 SYGVKD. The CDR3 region has the DNA TGTGCCATCAGTGAAGCCGGACAGGGCTCTGGAAACACCATATATTTT. Its translation: CAISEAGQGSGNTIYF.

The chain couples TRBV27 to TRBJ2-2; D remains ambiguous. This CDR3 has 15 amino acids. The V end was cut by 3 bases, the J end by 0 bases, with 8 bases between. Germline V gene lookup returns CDR1 MNHEY and CDR2 SMNVEV (reference sequence). The CDR3 loop is CASSFGRTNTGELFF. The CDR3 DNA reads TGTGCCAGCAGTTTTGGGCGGACGAACACCGGGGAGCTGTTTTTT.

The chain combines TRBV30 with TRBJ1-1, with 10 bases that match TRBD1. Germline CDR1 GTSNPN, CDR2 SVGIG (reference sequence). V lost 8 bases to trimming and J lost 0 bases; unmatched junction nucleotides: 9. This CDR3 is built from 15 residues. The CDR3 DNA reads as TGTGCCCTGGACAGGGGGTTCGGAGTGAACACTGAAGCTTTCTTT. This gives the protein CALDRGFGVNTEAFF.

The gene calls are TRBV19 and TRBJ2-4, with D unclear. Between the trimmed V and J ends, which lost 0 bases and 0 bases, there was a span of 9 bases. There are 16 residues in the CDR3. CDR1 is LNHDA and CDR2 is SQIVND in the germline V gene (reference sequence). CDR3 nucleotides: TGTGCCAGTAGTATAGATCTGCCGGTAGCCAAAAACATTCAGTACTTC. It yields the protein CASSIDLPVAKNIQYF.

The chain links TRBV6-1 to TRBJ2-7; D gene unclear. The CDR3 loop spans 15 amino acids. Trimming shortened V by 1 base and J by 0 bases, and 10 bases separated the two germline ends. The germline gives CDR1 MNHNS, CDR2 SASEGT. For the CDR3, the DNA is TGTGCCAGCAGTGAAGGACCAGTTAGCTCCTACGAGCAGTACTTC. Residues: CASSEGPVSSYEQYF.

The V call is TRBV27, the J call TRBJ1-1; 9 nucleotides match TRBD1. Germline V gives CDR1 MNHEY, CDR2 SMNVEV (reference sequence). The CDR3 totals 13 residues. V lost 5 bases and J lost 6; bases outside the gene matches: 4. The CDR3 region is CASSPRQGAEAFF. The DNA of the CDR3 is TGTGCCAGCAGTCCAAGACAGGGGGCTGAAGCTTTCTTT.

The chain carries TRBV15 and TRBJ2-1; TRBD2 agrees at 12 bases. This CDR3 comprises 16 residues. CDR1 and CDR2 (germline): LNHNV, YYDKDF (reference sequence). Trimming cost V 0 bases and J 9 bases; bases outside gene matches: 6. DNA of the CDR3: TGTGCCACCAGCAGAGATCCCCTAGCGGGGGGGCCTGAGCAGTTCTTC. Its translation: CATSRDPLAGGPEQFF.

The chain joins TRBV5-1 to TRBJ1-1; possibly TRBD1 for D (6 bases). This CDR3 comprises 14 residues. Germline CDR1 and CDR2: SGHRS and YFSETQ. Deletions cut 4 bases from V and 1 base from J, with 11 bases between. The CDR3 spells CASSAQGWNTEAFF. CDR3 in DNA: TGCGCCAGCAGCGCCCAGGGGTGGAACACTGAAGCTTTCTTT.

The chain is built from TRBV5-1 and TRBJ2-1; 13 nucleotides match TRBD2. V lost 2 bases and J lost 3; bases outside the gene matches: 8. The germline V gene has CDR1 SGHRS and CDR2 YFSETQ. This CDR3 has 18 amino acids. The CDR3 DNA sequence: TGCGCCAGCAGCTTTGGACTAGCGGGGGCCCAGGGCTACAATGAGCAGTTCTTC. Translating gives CASSFGLAGAQGYNEQFF.

This clone was seen just once. This chain uses TRBV6-5 with TRBJ1-5; weak D call: TRBD1 (5 bases). Trimming cost V 2 bases and J 2 bases, with 7 bases left between them. The CDR3 contains 14 residues. Germline V gene sequence: CDR1 MNHEY, CDR2 SVGAGI. CDR3 nucleotides: TGTGCCAGCAGTTACAGGGGAGGCAATCAGCCCCAGCATTTT. Translating gives CASSYRGGNQPQHF.

This clone was found a few times. The chain carries TRBV11-2 and TRBJ1-1, with TRBD1 matching 10 bases. The V gene's germline CDR1 is SGHAT and CDR2 FQNNGV. This CDR3 is built from 18 residues. The V and J ends lost 4 bases and 0 bases, in that order; junction bases with no gene match: 11. The CDR3 protein is CASSSAPGQGRMNTEAFF. CDR3 nucleotide sequence: TGTGCCAGCAGCTCTGCACCGGGACAGGGGCGCATGAACACTGAAGCTTTCTTT.

The V gene is TRBV2, the J gene TRBJ2-2; 7 nucleotides align to TRBD1. V shed 8 bases, J shed 5 bases, and the junction held 5 bases outside the gene matches. This CDR3 is built from 13 residues. Germline-derived CDR1 and CDR2 are SNHLY and FYNNEI. The CDR3 DNA reads as TGTGCCAGCCGACAGGGAATAACCGGGGAGCTGTTTTTT. Translating gives CASRQGITGELFF.

The gene calls are TRBV11-1 and TRBJ2-7; D tentatively reads TRBD1 or TRBD2 (5 bases each). Germline-derived CDR1 and CDR2 are SGHAT and FQDESV (reference sequence). V lost 6 bases, J lost 3 bases, and 12 bases lay in between. The length of the CDR3 is 13 residues. In nucleotides, the CDR3 is TGTGCCAGCAGTCTGGGACCCGACTACGAGCAGTACTTC. It yields the protein CASSLGPDYEQYF.

V is TRBV4-3 and J is TRBJ1-4; the match to TRBD1 covers 9 bases. Germline CDR1 LGHNA, CDR2 YSLEER. The V segment lost 0 bases and the J segment 0 bases; nucleotides outside the gene matches: 8. This CDR3 comprises 19 residues. The CDR3 DNA reads TGCGCCAGCAGCCAAGATTACAGGGGGCGCGGTACAACTAATGAAAAACTGTTTTTT. This codes for CASSQDYRGRGTTNEKLFF.